The 22 T cell receptor beta chains below come from one sample, sequenced in a study of blood T cell repertoires in COVID-19. The repertoire was sequenced with immunoSEQ multiplex PCR; TCRdb's copy has only in-frame clones and lacks some. This table has 75,000 to 100,000 clones, approximately 84% appearing once. Material: peripheral blood. These receptors were obtained from a man aged 55-75 years with acute or convalescent COVID-19.

This chain connects TRBV2 to TRBJ2-7; D is unresolved. The V and J ends lost 6 bases and 2 bases respectively, with 8 bases between them. The CDR3 loop spans 12 amino acids. In germline, CDR1 is SNHLY, CDR2 FYNNEI. This CDR3 is CASRVGAYEQYF. The CDR3 nucleotides are TGTGCCAGCAGGGTCGGAGCCTACGAGCAGTACTTC.

The chain is built from TRBV5-6 and TRBJ2-3; 7 positions match TRBD2. CDR1 is SGHDT and CDR2 is YYEEEE in the germline V gene. The junction had 3 bases not matched to a gene; V was cut back by 0 bases and J by 2 bases. The length of the CDR3 is 15 residues. CDR3 DNA sequence: TGTGCCAGCAGCTTGGTTGGACTAGACACAGATACGCAGTATTTT. Translated: CASSLVGLDTDTQYF.

This chain connects TRBV9 to TRBJ2-1, with 7 bases that match TRBD2. The CDR3 is 16 residues long. J was trimmed by 0 bases and V by 0 bases; bases with no gene match: 3. Germline V CDR1 and CDR2: SGDLS, YYNGEE. CDR3: CASSVDPGGSYNEQFF. CDR3 nucleotide sequence: TGTGCCAGCAGCGTAGATCCGGGGGGCTCCTACAATGAGCAGTTCTTC.

The chain links TRBV7-2 to TRBJ1-2; possibly TRBD1 for D (5 bases). The CDR3 runs to 14 residues. V was clipped by 5 bases and J by 5 bases, with 15 bases between them. Germline CDR1 SGHTA, CDR2 FQGNSA. In DNA form, the CDR3 reads TGTGCCAGCAGCCCGCAAACCGGACAATATGGCTACACCTTC. Protein product: CASSPQTGQYGYTF.

This chain links TRBV6-6 with TRBJ2-3, with TRBD1 identical over 8 bases. The CDR3 covers 16 residues. The V and J ends lost 5 bases and 6 bases, in that order; junction bases with no gene match: 13. Germline V gene lookup returns CDR1 MNHNY and CDR2 SVGAGI (reference sequence). CDR3: CASSRGTGEWLDTQYF. The CDR3 DNA reads as TGTGCCAGCAGTCGAGGGACAGGAGAATGGTTGGATACGCAGTATTTT.

The chain combines TRBV29-1 with TRBJ2-1, with D hard to call. The CDR3 has 12 amino acids. The V end lost 0 bases, the J end lost 7 bases, and 7 bases lay between the germline ends. Germline V CDR1 and CDR2: SQVTM, ANQGSEA. CDR3 sequence: CSVEDRGNEQFF. CDR3 coding DNA: TGCAGCGTTGAAGATAGAGGAAATGAGCAGTTCTTC.

The chain carries TRBV6-1 and TRBJ1-4; perhaps TRBD1 as D (5 bases). CDR1 and CDR2 from the germline V gene are MNHNS and SASEGT. V dropped 3 bases and J dropped 8 bases, with 10 bases sitting between them. This CDR3 comprises 13 residues. The CDR3 region has the DNA TGTGCCAGCAGTGAGGCAGGGTACGAAAAACTGTTTTTT. As protein: CASSEAGYEKLFF.

CDR3 loop: CASSSQRGGLNTDTQYF. DNA of the CDR3: TGTGCCAGCAGCTCTCAGAGGGGGGGACTTAACACAGATACGCAGTATTTT. The chain has TRBV9 and TRBJ2-3, with D possibly being TRBD2 (7 bases). CDR1 SGDLS and CDR2 YYNGEE come from the germline V gene. V gave up 4 bases and J gave up 2 bases, with 20 bases separating them. This CDR3 has 17 residues.

This chain joins TRBV18 and TRBJ2-5; possibly TRBD2 for D (6 bases). Trimming cost V 1 base and J 4 bases, with 7 bases left between them. The CDR3 has 13 residues. CDR1 is KGHSH and CDR2 is LQKENI in the germline V gene. The CDR3 bases are TGTGCCAGCTCACCACTCGGGGGAGAGACCCAGTACTTC. Amino acid sequence: CASSPLGGETQYF.

V gene TRBV10-3 combines with J gene TRBJ2-6; the D is unclear. The CDR3 consists of 15 residues. Looked up from germline, CDR1 is ENHRY and CDR2 is SYGVKD. Trimming pared 4 bases from V and 0 bases from J, leaving 7 bases between. The CDR3, as DNA: TGTGCCATCAGTGTACAGAGCTCTGGGGCCAACGTCCTGACTTTC. Protein: CAISVQSSGANVLTF.

This clone was seen once. The CDR3 DNA follows: TGTGCCAGCAGCATTCGTGGAGGGTTCAGGGAGACCCAGTACTTC. Amino acids: CASSIRGGFRETQYF. The J gene is TRBJ2-5, the V gene TRBV9, with a possible D match to TRBD2 (6 bases). V lost 4 bases and J lost 5, with 18 bases in between. CDR3 length: 15 amino acids. The germline V gene has CDR1 SGDLS and CDR2 YYNGEE. The full variable domain, its missing parts supplied by reference TRBV9 and TRBJ2-5, is DSGVTQTPKHLITATGQRVTLRCSPRSGDLSVYWYQQSLDQGLQFLIQYYNGEERAKGNILERFSAQQFPDLHSELNLSSLELGDSALYFCASSIRGGFRETQYFGPGTRLLVL.

This chain links TRBV7-6 with TRBJ2-1; D unclear. Trimming removed 6 bases at V and 8 bases at J, with 8 bases between. In germline, CDR1 is SGHVS, CDR2 FNYEAQ. This CDR3 has 11 residues. CDR3 sequence reads: CASRQVDEQFF. The CDR3, as DNA: TGTGCCAGCAGGCAGGTCGATGAGCAGTTCTTC.

This rearrangement joins TRBV28 to TRBJ1-5, with D possibly matching TRBD1 (5 bases). The CDR3 is 14 amino acids. Trimming took off 6 bases at V and 3 bases at J, with 12 bases between the two ends. CDR1 and CDR2 from the germline V gene are MDHEN and SYDVKM. The CDR3 bases are TGTGCCAGCAGCCCCACAGGTTACAATCAGCCCCAGCATTTT. This gives the protein CASSPTGYNQPQHF.

The chain links TRBV18 to TRBJ2-1, with D unclear. Per germline, CDR1 KGHSH and CDR2 LQKENI. The CDR3 is made up of 15 amino acids. Trimming removed 0 bases at V and 10 bases at J, with 16 bases between. CDR3 in DNA: TGTGCCAGCTCACCACCGTTAGAGATCTTGCGAGAGCAGTTCTTC. Amino acid sequence: CASSPPLEILREQFF.

The chain links TRBV5-8 to TRBJ1-5, with TRBD1 matching over 8 bases. Germline trimming cut 0 bases from V and 2 bases from J; bases unmatched to any gene: 4. The CDR3 is made up of 16 amino acids. CDR1 is SGHTS and CDR2 is YDEGEE in the germline V gene. In DNA form, the CDR3 reads TGTGCCAGCAGCTTGGGGACAGGGTCCCGCAATCAGCCCCAGCATTTT. It specifies CASSLGTGSRNQPQHF.

This chain links TRBV2 with TRBJ1-4; a weak D match, TRBD1 (5 bases). V gave up 3 bases and J gave up 7 bases, with 12 bases separating them. The length of the CDR3 is 14 residues. Germline values: CDR1 SNHLY, CDR2 FYNNEI. The CDR3 nucleotides read TGTGCCAGCAGTGAGAGTCGGGGGGGTGAAAAACTGTTTTTT. The encoded protein is CASSESRGGEKLFF.

The chain employs TRBV11-3 and TRBJ2-7, with D possibly TRBD1 on 6 matching bases. CDR1 SGHNT and CDR2 YENEEA come from the germline V gene. V lost 5 bases, J lost 0 bases, and 14 bases lay in between. CDR3 length: 15 residues. The CDR3 nucleotides read TGTGCCAGCAGCGCTCGACAGGCCAGCTCCTACGAGCAGTACTTC. Protein sequence: CASSARQASSYEQYF.

The chain links TRBV6-5 to TRBJ2-1, with D perhaps matching TRBD1 (5 bases). CDR3 length equals 15 residues. Germline values: CDR1 MNHEY, CDR2 SVGAGI. V gave up 0 bases and J gave up 5 bases, with 11 bases separating them. CDR3 residues: CASSYSISDNNEQFF. In DNA form, the CDR3 reads TGTGCCAGCAGTTACTCGATATCGGACAACAATGAGCAGTTCTTC.

This clone was seen more than once but under ten times. CDR3 DNA: TGTGCCAGCAGCGTAGAGGGGAGGGGGACAGATACGCAGTATTTT. Translating it yields CASSVEGRGTDTQYF. V is TRBV7-3 and J is TRBJ2-3, with D possibly TRBD2 on 7 matching bases. This CDR3 spans 15 amino acids. V dropped 5 bases and J dropped 3 bases, with 15 bases sitting between them. Germline V gene data show CDR1 as SGHTA and CDR2 as FQGTGA.

The rearrangement uses TRBV18 and TRBJ1-4; D is ambiguous. V was cut by 3 bases and J by 2 bases, with 10 bases left in between. The germline V gene has CDR1 KGHSH and CDR2 LQKENI. The CDR3 sequence is 15 residues long. The CDR3 nucleotides read TGTGCCAGCTCACCCCGTTTCGGGACTAATGAAAAACTGTTTTTT. Encoded protein: CASSPRFGTNEKLFF.

The J gene is TRBJ2-5, the V gene TRBV3-1 (or the pseudogene TRBV3-2); D gene ambiguous. Between the trimmed V and J ends, which lost 0 bases and 5 bases, there was a span of 13 bases. The CDR3 runs to 15 residues. Germline assignment: CDR1 LGHDT and CDR2 YNNKEL (reference sequence). As DNA, the CDR3 is TGTGCCAGCAGCCAAGACCCCTTAACTTGGGAGACCCAGTACTTC. Residues: CASSQDPLTWETQYF.

J is TRBJ2-2 and V is TRBV15, with a weak D call TRBD2 (5 bases). CDR3 size: 17 residues. The germline V and J ends were trimmed by 0 bases and 0 bases, with 11 bases remaining between them. CDR1 is LNHNV, CDR2 YYDKDF, per germline (reference sequence). In DNA form, the CDR3 reads TGTGCCACCAGCAGAGATCGGGGTAGGGCGAACACCGGGGAGCTGTTTTTT. Translation gives CATSRDRGRANTGELFF.